Listed here are 9 T cell receptor beta chains from one sample, sequenced in a study of graft-versus-host responses after intestinal transplantation. TCRdb's copy holds only in-frame clones and misses some; the assay was immunoSEQ multiplex PCR. There are approximately 25,000 clones in the sample; 90% to 95% occur only once, and roughly 0.8% lies in the top ten. The sample here was PBMCs, taken roughly 29 days after intestinal transplant. Receptor source: a human patient who received an intestinal transplant, so some T cells may come from the graft donor.

This clone was seen a single time. This chain joins TRBV27 and TRBJ1-2; 7 bases fit TRBD1. V shed 5 bases, J shed 0 bases, and the junction held 6 bases outside the gene matches. Looked up from germline, CDR1 is MNHEY and CDR2 is SMNVEV (reference sequence). The CDR3 consists of 15 residues. The CDR3 sequence is CASSPQQGSNYGYTF. The CDR3 nucleotides are TGTGCCAGCAGTCCGCAACAGGGGTCTAACTATGGCTACACCTTC.

This clone occurred a few times. This chain joins TRBV5-1 and TRBJ2-5, with TRBD1 as a possible D gene (6 bases). The CDR3 is 15 amino acids. Germline values: CDR1 SGHRS, CDR2 YFSETQ. V was clipped by 1 base and J by 5 bases, with 15 bases between them. The chain's CDR3 is CASSLTTRGGETQYF. The CDR3 bases are TGCGCCAGCAGCTTGACAACTAGAGGGGGTGAGACCCAGTACTTC.

The table lists this clone with a count of one. The chain couples TRBV5-1 to TRBJ2-3; D unclear. The V gene lost 3 bases and the J gene lost 5 bases, with 13 bases spanning the gap. CDR1 and CDR2 from the germline V gene are SGHRS and YFSETQ. The CDR3 is 14 amino acids. The CDR3 sequence: CASSSTIHQDTQYF. In nucleotides, the CDR3 is TGCGCCAGCAGCTCTACCATTCACCAAGATACGCAGTATTTT.

This chain links TRBV29-1 with TRBJ2-5, with 10 bases lining up with TRBD2. CDR3 size: 13 residues. Germline V lookup: CDR1 SQVTM, CDR2 ANQGSEA. After removal of 8 bases from V and 1 base from J, the junction contained 4 bases not matched to a gene. CDR3 protein: CSFLAGVQETQYF. For the CDR3, the DNA is TGCAGCTTCCTAGCGGGAGTCCAAGAGACCCAGTACTTC.

J is TRBJ2-7 and V is TRBV4-3, with unresolved D. This CDR3 has 16 residues. The V and J ends lost 0 bases and 2 bases respectively, with 14 bases between them. Germline values: CDR1 LGHNA, CDR2 YSLEER. The chain's CDR3 is CASSQDRTAKTYEQYF. CDR3 sequence (DNA): TGCGCCAGCAGCCAAGATCGAACAGCGAAAACCTACGAGCAGTACTTC.

J is TRBJ2-3 and V is TRBV11-2; TRBD1 aligns across 10 bases. V gave up 2 bases and J gave up 5 bases; unmatched junction bases: 1. This CDR3 region has 14 residues. Germline assignment: CDR1 SGHAT and CDR2 FQNNGV. The DNA for the CDR3 is TGTGCCAGCAGCTTAAGGACAGGGGGAGATACGCAGTATTTT. Protein sequence: CASSLRTGGDTQYF. The variable domain in full, completed from reference TRBV11-2 and TRBJ2-3, reads EAGVAQSPRYKIIEKRQSVAFWCNPISGHATLYWYQQILGQGPKLLIQFQNNGVVDDSQLPKDRFSAERLKGVDSTLKIQPAKLEDSAVYLCASSLRTGGDTQYFGPGTRLTVL.

The V call is TRBV5-1, the J call TRBJ2-1; possibly TRBD2 for D (6 bases). V was shortened by 4 bases and J by 9 bases, with 8 bases between the two germline ends. The CDR3 length is 11 residues. The germline V gene encodes CDR1 SGHRS and CDR2 YFSETQ. DNA of the CDR3: TGCGCCAGCAGCCTTAGCGGTGAGCAGTTCTTC. Encoded protein: CASSLSGEQFF.

The V call is TRBV1, the J call TRBJ1-2. TRBV1 is listed as a pseudogene. The CDR3 is made up of 15 amino acids. For the CDR3, the DNA is TGCACCAGCAGCCAAGAGGACCCGGAGGGCTATGGCTACACCTTC. It encodes CTSSQEDPEGYGYTF.

The chain employs TRBV6-5 and TRBJ1-2, with TRBD1 as a possible D gene (6 bases). The CDR3 sequence is 16 residues long. Trimming removed 2 bases at V and 0 bases at J, with 13 bases between. The germline V gene encodes CDR1 MNHEY and CDR2 SVGAGI. The CDR3 nucleotides read TGTGCCAGCAGTTACCTCAGGGGCGCCCCTAACTATGGCTACACCTTC. The encoded protein is CASSYLRGAPNYGYTF.